The 23 T cell receptor beta chains in this list originate from one sample, sequenced in a study of Graves' ophthalmopathy and Graves' hyperthyroidism. Using RNA transcripts, the TCR beta CDR3 regions were amplified. Second-round multiplex PCR came after first-round RT-PCR with HTBI primers. One entry per CDR3 protein results from TCRdb running MiXCR on the multiplex PCR reads. Here the sample spans roughly 300,000 distinct CDR3 sequences, 15% to 20% being singletons. The specimen was peripheral blood. The receptors were gathered from an adult man with Graves' ophthalmopathy.

The genes are TRBV6-1 and TRBJ1-1, with 9 bases that match TRBD1. Germline loops: CDR1 MNHNS, CDR2 SASEGT. The V gene end was trimmed by 5 bases and the J gene end by 7 bases; junction bases not matched to a gene: 17. This CDR3 has 17 residues. The CDR3: CASSPGGTGFRAYEAFF. DNA for the CDR3: TGTGCCAGCAGTCCCGGCGGGACAGGGTTCCGGGCTTATGAAGCTTTCTTT.

This clonotype was found many times. The chain links TRBV29-1 to TRBJ1-1, with 8 nucleotides matching TRBD1. The V and J ends lost 5 bases and 4 bases, in that order; junction bases with no gene match: 6. Germline loops: CDR1 SQVTM, CDR2 ANQGSEA. The CDR3 covers 13 residues. CDR3 DNA: TGCAGCGTTAAGGACAGGGTGGCCACTGAAGCTTTCTTT. This codes for CSVKDRVATEAFF. The full variable domain, in which reference TRBV29-1 and TRBJ1-1 provide the parts outside the CDR3, is SAVISQKPSRDICQRGTSLTIQCQVDSQVTMMFWYRQQPGQSLTLIATANQGSEATYESGFVIDKFPISRPNLTFSTLTVSNMSPEDSSIYLCSVKDRVATEAFFGQGTRLTVV.

In its sample, this clonotype was seen many times. The chain links TRBV25-1 to TRBJ1-5; the match to TRBD1 covers 9 bases. CDR1 is MGHDK, CDR2 SYGVNS, per germline. CDR3 length: 16 amino acids. V lost 2 bases and J lost 6; bases outside the gene matches: 8. The CDR3 loop reads CASSEAGTGTAQPQHF. The CDR3, as DNA: TGTGCCAGCAGTGAAGCAGGGACAGGGACTGCTCAGCCCCAGCATTTT. Using reference TRBV25-1 and TRBJ1-5 for the parts outside the CDR3, the full variable domain is EADIYQTPRYLVIGTGKKITLECSQTMGHDKMYWYQQDPGMELHLIHYSYGVNSTEKGDLSSESTVSRIRTEHFPLTLESARPSHTSQYLCASSEAGTGTAQPQHFGDGTRLSIL.

This clonotype was observed many times. The V call is TRBV7-8, the J call TRBJ2-2, with D possibly TRBD1 on 7 matching bases. V was pared by 5 bases and J by 5 bases, with 18 bases between. Germline CDR1 reads SGHVS; CDR2 reads FQNEAQ. The CDR3 extends over 16 amino acids. The DNA of the CDR3 is TGTGCCAGCAGCCCCGCGGGACAGTTCATTACCGGGGAGCTGTTTTTT. As protein: CASSPAGQFITGELFF.

This clonotype was recorded many times. The chain couples TRBV5-1 to TRBJ2-7; no firm D call. The CDR3 has 15 residues. CDR1 and CDR2 from the germline V gene are SGHRS and YFSETQ. The ends were cut back, 0 bases at V and 3 bases at J, with 13 bases in the middle. CDR3 protein: CASSLGQATNYEQYF. CDR3 DNA: TGCGCCAGCAGCTTGGGCCAGGCGACGAACTACGAGCAGTACTTC.

This clonotype was counted at least ten times. The chain links TRBV30 to TRBJ2-5; no reliable D call. Germline loops: CDR1 GTSNPN, CDR2 SVGIG (reference sequence). CDR3 length equals 15 residues. Trimming shortened V by 1 base and J by 7 bases, and 19 bases separated the two germline ends. The CDR3 loop reads CAWSAGGLVFGTQYF. CDR3 DNA sequence: TGTGCCTGGAGTGCCGGTGGGCTAGTCTTTGGGACCCAGTACTTC. The entire variable domain, with the rest obtained from reference TRBV30 and TRBJ2-5, is as follows: SQTIHQWPATLVQPVGSPLSLECTVEGTSNPNLYWYRQAAGRGLQLLFYSVGIGQISSEVPQNLSASRPQDRQFILSSKKLLLSDSGFYLCAWSAGGLVFGTQYFGPGTRLLVL.

This clonotype showed up many times. The V and J genes are TRBV10-1 and TRBJ1-2; 9 bases fit TRBD1. J gave up 5 bases and V 4 bases, and 2 bases lay outside the gene matches. Germline V gene lookup returns CDR1 WNHNN and CDR2 SYGVQD (reference sequence). CDR3 length: 13 residues. Here the CDR3 reads CASSVGQGYGYTF. In DNA form, the CDR3 reads TGCGCCAGCAGTGTTGGACAGGGGTATGGCTACACCTTC.

This clonotype was seen many times. This chain joins TRBV6-2 or TRBV6-3 and TRBJ2-7, with D unresolved. Deletions cut 2 bases from V and 2 bases from J, with 16 bases between. The germline V gene has CDR1 MNHEY and CDR2 SVGEGT. This CDR3 has 16 residues. In DNA, the CDR3 is TGTGCCAGCAGTTACGGCGACAAGGGTCTGGCCTACGAGCAGTACTTC. It specifies CASSYGDKGLAYEQYF.

This clonotype was seen many times. The gene calls are TRBV19 and TRBJ1-1, with no clear D. The length of the CDR3 is 16 residues. Germline lookup yields CDR1 LNHDA and CDR2 SQIVND (reference sequence). Trimming took off 7 bases at V and 4 bases at J, with 22 bases between the two ends. CDR3 sequence: CASTVASLTITTEAFF. CDR3 nucleotide sequence: TGTGCCAGTACCGTAGCCAGCTTGACTATTACCACTGAAGCTTTCTTT. Drawing the rest from reference TRBV19 and TRBJ1-1, the complete variable domain is DGGITQSPKYLFRKEGQNVTLSCEQNLNHDAMYWYRQDPGQGLRLIYYSQIVNDFQKGDIAEGYSVSREKKESFPLTVTSAQKNPTAFYLCASTVASLTITTEAFFGQGTRLTVV.

This clonotype was seen ten or more times. This chain uses TRBV7-2 with TRBJ2-2; 9 bases map to TRBD2. The CDR3 loop spans 16 amino acids. V shed 0 bases and J 5 bases; nucleotides not matched to a gene: 4. CDR1 and CDR2 (germline): SGHTA, FQGNSA. CDR3 region: CASSLALTSGTGELFF. As DNA, the CDR3 is TGTGCCAGCAGCTTAGCCCTGACTAGCGGAACCGGGGAGCTGTTTTTT.

This clonotype came up many times. The chain joins TRBV28 to TRBJ1-4; D is undetermined. Per the germline V gene, CDR1 is MDHEN and CDR2 is SYDVKM. The germline V and J ends were trimmed by 9 bases and 8 bases, with 25 bases remaining between them. This CDR3 is 16 amino acids long. DNA for the CDR3: TGTGCCAGTCGAAGCCCAAAACTCATCCGTGGCGAAAAACTGTTTTTT. It specifies CASRSPKLIRGEKLFF.

The chain is built from TRBV6-2 or TRBV6-3 and TRBJ2-7; D unclear. The CDR3 consists of 13 residues. Trimming left V 6 bases short and J 2 bases short, with 11 bases between. CDR1 MNHEY and CDR2 SVGEGT come from the germline V gene. The CDR3 DNA follows: TGTGCCAGCAGCCGTCAAAGGGCCTACGAGCAGTACTTC. This sequence encodes CASSRQRAYEQYF.

In this sample, this clonotype turned up many times. V is TRBV12-3 or TRBV12-4 and J is TRBJ1-3; 7 bases fit TRBD1. V was clipped by 4 bases and J by 2 bases; unmatched bases: 2. The CDR3 has 14 amino acids. Written as DNA, the CDR3 is TGTGCCAGCAGTTCAGGGGGAGCTGGAAACACCATATATTTT. It translates to CASSSGGAGNTIYF.

This clonotype was observed many times. The chain links TRBV28 to TRBJ1-5; possibly TRBD1 for D (6 bases). The CDR3 sequence is 16 residues long. V lost 6 bases and J lost 0, with 15 bases in between. The germline V gene encodes CDR1 MDHEN and CDR2 SYDVKM. The CDR3 region has the DNA TGTGCCAGCAGCCCCCACGGGACACTTAGCAATCAGCCCCAGCATTTT. Translating it yields CASSPHGTLSNQPQHF.

The genes are TRBV28 and TRBJ2-5; TRBD2 matches 9 bases. Germline V gives CDR1 MDHEN, CDR2 SYDVKM. The CDR3 runs to 16 residues. The junction had 12 bases not matched to a gene; V was cut back by 10 bases and J by 0 bases. The CDR3: CATQASGTVYQETQYF. The CDR3 DNA sequence: TGTGCCACTCAGGCTAGCGGGACGGTGTACCAAGAGACCCAGTACTTC.

This clonotype was counted ten times or more. This rearrangement joins TRBV5-1 to TRBJ1-3; tentatively, D is TRBD1 (5 bases). The V end lost 2 bases, the J end lost 1 base, and 7 bases lay between the germline ends. The V gene's germline CDR1 is SGHRS and CDR2 YFSETQ. The length of the CDR3 is 14 residues. CDR3 in amino acids: CASSLQESGNTIYF. The CDR3 DNA reads as TGCGCCAGCAGCTTACAGGAATCTGGAAACACCATATATTTT.

This clonotype was counted at least ten times. The rearrangement joins TRBV5-1 to TRBJ2-7; 7 nucleotides agree with TRBD2. The CDR3 covers 13 residues. V lost 2 bases to trimming and J lost 5 bases; unmatched junction nucleotides: 4. Germline CDR1 and CDR2: SGHRS and YFSETQ. Here the CDR3 DNA reads TGCGCCAGCAGCTTCGGACTAGTCAACGAGCAGTACTTC. Its protein is CASSFGLVNEQYF. Full variable domain (missing parts from reference TRBV5-1 and TRBJ2-7): KAGVTQTPRYLIKTRGQQVTLSCSPISGHRSVSWYQQTPGQGLQFLFEYFSETQRNKGNFPGRFSGRQFSNSRSEMNVSTLELGDSALYLCASSFGLVNEQYFGPGTRLTVT.

By frequency in the sample, this clonotype is medium-sized. The rearrangement joins TRBV15 to TRBJ1-2; 8 positions agree with TRBD1. Per the germline V gene, CDR1 is LNHNV and CDR2 is YYDKDF (reference sequence). CDR3 length: 12 amino acids. Trimming cost V 4 bases and J 8 bases; bases outside gene matches: 3. The CDR3 spells CATSNGQGGYTF. CDR3 nucleotides: TGTGCCACCAGCAACGGACAGGGAGGCTACACCTTC.

The V and J genes are TRBV6-1 and TRBJ1-2; D gene uncertain. Trimming took 3 bases from V and 4 from J, leaving 9 bases between them. The CDR3 covers 13 residues. Germline V gives CDR1 MNHNS, CDR2 SASEGT. This CDR3 is CASSDSLSYGYTF. Written as DNA, the CDR3 is TGTGCCAGCAGTGATTCCCTGAGCTATGGCTACACCTTC.

The genes are TRBV5-1 and TRBJ2-5; unclear D gene. This CDR3 contains 13 residues. Between the trimmed V and J ends, which lost 4 bases and 3 bases, there was a span of 10 bases. Germline CDR1 reads SGHRS; CDR2 reads YFSETQ. CDR3 amino acids: CASSLHSEETQYF. CDR3 bases: TGCGCCAGCAGCCTCCATTCGGAAGAGACCCAGTACTTC. Full variable domain (rest looked up from reference TRBV5-1 and TRBJ2-5): KAGVTQTPRYLIKTRGQQVTLSCSPISGHRSVSWYQQTPGQGLQFLFEYFSETQRNKGNFPGRFSGRQFSNSRSEMNVSTLELGDSALYLCASSLHSEETQYFGPGTRLLVL.

This clonotype has a count of ten or more. The chain couples TRBV7-9 to TRBJ2-5, with no clear D. This CDR3 region has 16 residues. Germline-derived CDR1 and CDR2 are SEHNR and FQNEAQ (reference sequence). V shed 5 bases and J shed 5 bases, with 21 bases lying between them. The CDR3: CASSTPATGPYETQYF. DNA for the CDR3: TGTGCCAGCAGCACTCCTGCGACCGGACCTTACGAGACCCAGTACTTC.

This clonotype appeared many times. The J gene is TRBJ2-5, the V gene TRBV5-1; 11 bases fit TRBD2. Germline-derived CDR1 and CDR2 are SGHRS and YFSETQ. The junction had 6 bases not matched to a gene; V was cut back by 3 bases and J by 2 bases. The CDR3 has 16 amino acids. The CDR3 DNA is TGCGCCAGCAGCTCTACTACTAGCGGGAGACAAGAGACCCAGTACTTC. This codes for CASSSTTSGRQETQYF. Variable domain in full (rest from reference TRBV5-1 and TRBJ2-5): KAGVTQTPRYLIKTRGQQVTLSCSPISGHRSVSWYQQTPGQGLQFLFEYFSETQRNKGNFPGRFSGRQFSNSRSEMNVSTLELGDSALYLCASSSTTSGRQETQYFGPGTRLLVL.

The chain employs TRBV6-1 and TRBJ1-4; no definite D call. The CDR3 contains 12 residues. The V end lost 3 bases, the J end lost 11 bases, and 10 bases lay between the germline ends. Per the germline V gene, CDR1 is MNHNS and CDR2 is SASEGT. Here the CDR3 DNA reads TGTGCCAGCAGTGAGACGACGGACAAACTGTTTTTT. Its translation is CASSETTDKLFF.